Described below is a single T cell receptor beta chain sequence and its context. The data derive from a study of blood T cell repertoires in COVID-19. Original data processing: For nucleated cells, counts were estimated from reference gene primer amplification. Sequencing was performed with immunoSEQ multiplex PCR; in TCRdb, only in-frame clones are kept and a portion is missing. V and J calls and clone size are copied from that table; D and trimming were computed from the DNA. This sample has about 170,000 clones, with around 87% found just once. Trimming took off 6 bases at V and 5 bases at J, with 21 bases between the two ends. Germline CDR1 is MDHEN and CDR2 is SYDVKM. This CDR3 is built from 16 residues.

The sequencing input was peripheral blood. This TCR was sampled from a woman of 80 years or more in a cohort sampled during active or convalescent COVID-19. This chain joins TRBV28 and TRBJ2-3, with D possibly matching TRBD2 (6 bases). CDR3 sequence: CASRGISSVFKDTQYF. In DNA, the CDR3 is TGTGCCAGCAGGGGGATATCTAGCGTTTTCAAAGATACGCAGTATTTT. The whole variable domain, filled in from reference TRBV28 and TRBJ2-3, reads DVKVTQSSRYLVKRTGEKVFLECVQDMDHENMFWYRQDPGLGLRLIYFSYDVKMKEKGDIPEGYSVSREKKERFSLILESASTNQTSMYLCASRGISSVFKDTQYFGPGTRLTVL.